Described below is a single T cell receptor (beta chain) sequence and its context. This record comes from a study of CD8+ T cells in alopecia areata. Treatment given: oral pan-JAK inhibitor, 5-10 mg twice daily. Following extraction, RNA underwent reverse transcription to cDNA, which served as the sequencing template. Assay used: immunoSEQ multiplex PCR; TCRdb lists only in-frame clones, some missing. The sample has 200,000 to 250,000 clones, about three fifths seen once. The sample here was CD4+ T cells sorted from blood, taken at week 4, from a patient treated with tofacitinib. This TCR came from a human donor with alopecia areata.

The CDR3, as DNA: TGCAGCGTGGACACGACAGGGGATAATGAAAAACTGTTTTTT. This codes for CSVDTTGDNEKLFF. The chain couples TRBV29-1 to TRBJ1-4, with 8 bases matching TRBD1. V lost 6 bases to trimming and J lost 4 bases; unmatched junction nucleotides: 7. The CDR3 covers 14 residues. Germline values: CDR1 SQVTM, CDR2 ANQGSEA.